Given below is one T cell receptor (beta chain) in context. Antigen unknown. This entry belongs to a study of human CD8 memory T cell subsets. The study's findings and limits: Only minimal overlap was seen between the stem-like memory and the precursor exhausted T cell repertoires. Diversity in stem-like memory and precursor exhausted T cells was similarly high, unlike effector memory cells.

Preparation of the TCR beta libraries relied on UMI-labeled 5' RACE. TCRdb re-called the 5' RACE reads, yielding one record per CDR3 amino acid sequence without DNA. In total, the table holds 9,500 to 13,000 distinct CDR3 sequences. Classification as TPEX applied to CCR7+ PD-1+ TIGIT+ early memory CD8+ T cells bearing exhausted-like traits. Total CD8+ T cells were enriched by a separation that was negative and magnetic. From duplicate vials of around 140,000 sorted CD8+ T cells per subset, RNA was isolated. From germline, CDR1 is SGDLS and CDR2 YYNGEE. The CDR3 is 14 residues long. The clonotype was recovered from a human donor in good health. This rearrangement joins TRBV9 to TRBJ2-2; TCRdb proposes TRBD2, but this gene call is untestable without DNA. Specimen: CD8+ T cells from PBMCs. This CDR3 is CASSTRQKTGELFF.